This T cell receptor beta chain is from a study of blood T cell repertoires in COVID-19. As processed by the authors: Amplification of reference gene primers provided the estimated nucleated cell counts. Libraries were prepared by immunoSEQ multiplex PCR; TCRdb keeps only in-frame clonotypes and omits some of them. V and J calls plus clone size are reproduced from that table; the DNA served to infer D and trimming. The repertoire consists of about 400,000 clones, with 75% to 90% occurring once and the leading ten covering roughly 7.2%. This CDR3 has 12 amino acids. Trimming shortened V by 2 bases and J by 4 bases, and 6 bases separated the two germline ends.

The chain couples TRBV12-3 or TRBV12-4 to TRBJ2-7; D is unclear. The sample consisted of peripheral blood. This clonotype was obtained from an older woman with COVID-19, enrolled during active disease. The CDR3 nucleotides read TGTGCCAGCAGTTTAACAGTATACGAGCAGTACTTC. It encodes CASSLTVYEQYF.